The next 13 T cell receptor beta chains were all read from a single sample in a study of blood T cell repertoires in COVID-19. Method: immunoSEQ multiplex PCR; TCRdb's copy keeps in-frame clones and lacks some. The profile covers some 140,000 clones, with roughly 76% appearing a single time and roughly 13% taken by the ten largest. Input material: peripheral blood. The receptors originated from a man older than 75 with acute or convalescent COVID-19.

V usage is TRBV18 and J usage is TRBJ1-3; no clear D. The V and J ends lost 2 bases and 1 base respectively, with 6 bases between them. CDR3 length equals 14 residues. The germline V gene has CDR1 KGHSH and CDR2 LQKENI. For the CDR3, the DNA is TGTGCCAGCTCACCAAACTTATCTGGAAACACCATATATTTT. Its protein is CASSPNLSGNTIYF.

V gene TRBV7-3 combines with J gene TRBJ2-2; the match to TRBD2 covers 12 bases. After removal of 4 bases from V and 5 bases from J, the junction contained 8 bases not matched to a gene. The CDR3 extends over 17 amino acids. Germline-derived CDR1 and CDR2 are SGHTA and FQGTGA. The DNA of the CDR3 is TGTGCCAGCAGCTCTAGCGGGGGGGCCGAAGGGACCGGGGAGCTGTTTTTT. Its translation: CASSSSGGAEGTGELFF.

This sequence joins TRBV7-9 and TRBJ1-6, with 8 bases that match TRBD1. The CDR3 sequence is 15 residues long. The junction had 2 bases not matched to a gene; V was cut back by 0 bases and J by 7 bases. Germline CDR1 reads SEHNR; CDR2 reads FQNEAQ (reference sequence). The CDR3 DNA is TGTGCCAGCAGCTTAGCGCGGACAGGGAATTCACCCCTCCACTTT. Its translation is CASSLARTGNSPLHF.

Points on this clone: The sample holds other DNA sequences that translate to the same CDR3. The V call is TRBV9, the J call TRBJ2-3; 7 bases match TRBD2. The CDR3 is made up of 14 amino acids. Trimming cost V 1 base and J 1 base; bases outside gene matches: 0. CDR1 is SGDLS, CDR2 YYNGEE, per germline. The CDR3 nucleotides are TGTGCCAGCAGCGTAACTAGCGGCACAGATACGCAGTATTTT. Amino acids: CASSVTSGTDTQYF.

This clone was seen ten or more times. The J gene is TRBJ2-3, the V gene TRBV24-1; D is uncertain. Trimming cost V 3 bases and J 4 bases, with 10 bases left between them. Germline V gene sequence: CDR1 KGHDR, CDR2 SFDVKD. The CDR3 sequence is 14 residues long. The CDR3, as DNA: TGTGCCACCAGTGATGCTAGTTATCCAGATACGCAGTATTTT. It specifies CATSDASYPDTQYF.

The CDR3 sequence: CASSSRQWSEQYF. CDR3 bases: TGTGCCAGCAGCTCGAGACAGTGGTCCGAGCAGTACTTC. The gene calls are TRBV5-6 and TRBJ2-7; maybe TRBD1 (5 bases). Deletions cut 3 bases from V and 6 bases from J, with 13 bases between. CDR1 is SGHDT and CDR2 is YYEEEE in the germline V gene. This CDR3 comprises 13 residues.

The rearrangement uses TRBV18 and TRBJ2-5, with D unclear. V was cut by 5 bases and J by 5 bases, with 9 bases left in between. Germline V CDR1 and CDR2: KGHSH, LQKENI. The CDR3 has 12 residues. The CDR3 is CASSGPVETQYF. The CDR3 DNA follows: TGTGCCAGCTCAGGCCCTGTTGAGACCCAGTACTTC.

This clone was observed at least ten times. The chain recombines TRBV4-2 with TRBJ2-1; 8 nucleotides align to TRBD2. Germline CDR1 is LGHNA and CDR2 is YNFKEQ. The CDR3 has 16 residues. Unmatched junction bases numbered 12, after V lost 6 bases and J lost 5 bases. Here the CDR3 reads CASRLSLAGYDNEQFF. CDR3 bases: TGTGCCAGCAGACTTTCCCTAGCGGGCTACGACAATGAGCAGTTCTTC.

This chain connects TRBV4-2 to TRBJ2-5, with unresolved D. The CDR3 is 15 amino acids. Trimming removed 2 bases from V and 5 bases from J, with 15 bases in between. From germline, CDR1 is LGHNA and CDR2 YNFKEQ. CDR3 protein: CASSQRLDPWETQYF. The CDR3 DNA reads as TGTGCCAGCAGCCAAAGGCTAGACCCTTGGGAGACCCAGTACTTC.

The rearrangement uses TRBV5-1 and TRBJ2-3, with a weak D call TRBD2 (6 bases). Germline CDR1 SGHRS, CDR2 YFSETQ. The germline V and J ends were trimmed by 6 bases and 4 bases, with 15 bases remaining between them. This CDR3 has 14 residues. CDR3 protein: CASKLEGSADTQYF. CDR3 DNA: TGCGCCAGCAAATTGGAGGGGTCAGCAGATACGCAGTATTTT.

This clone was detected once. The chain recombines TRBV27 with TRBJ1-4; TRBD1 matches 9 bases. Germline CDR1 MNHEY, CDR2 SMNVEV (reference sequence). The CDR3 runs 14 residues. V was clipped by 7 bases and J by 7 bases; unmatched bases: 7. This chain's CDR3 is CASTTRDRAEKLFF. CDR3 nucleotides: TGTGCCAGCACCACCCGGGACAGGGCTGAAAAACTGTTTTTT.

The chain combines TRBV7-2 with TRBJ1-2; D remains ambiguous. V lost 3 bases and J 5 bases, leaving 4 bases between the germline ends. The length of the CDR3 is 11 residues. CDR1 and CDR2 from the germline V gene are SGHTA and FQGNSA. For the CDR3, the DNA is TGTGCCAGCAGCTTCGAGTATGGCTACACCTTC. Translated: CASSFEYGYTF.

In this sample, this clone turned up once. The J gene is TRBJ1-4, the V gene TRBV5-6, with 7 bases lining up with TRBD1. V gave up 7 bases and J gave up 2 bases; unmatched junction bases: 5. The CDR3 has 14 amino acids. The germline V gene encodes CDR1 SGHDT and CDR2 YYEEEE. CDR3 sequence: CASGDRVTNEKLFF. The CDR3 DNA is TGTGCCAGCGGCGACAGGGTTACTAATGAAAAACTGTTTTTT.